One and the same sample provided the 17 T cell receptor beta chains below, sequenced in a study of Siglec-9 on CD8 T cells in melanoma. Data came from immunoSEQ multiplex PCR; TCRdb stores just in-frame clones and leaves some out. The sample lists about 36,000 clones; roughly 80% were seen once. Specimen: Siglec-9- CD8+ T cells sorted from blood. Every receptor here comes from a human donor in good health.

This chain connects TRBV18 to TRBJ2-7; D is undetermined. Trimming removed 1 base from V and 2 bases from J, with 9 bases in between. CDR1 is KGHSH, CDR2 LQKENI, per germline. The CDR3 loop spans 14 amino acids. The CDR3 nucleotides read TGTGCCAGCTCACCACAGAAGGGAACCTACGAGCAGTACTTC. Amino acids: CASSPQKGTYEQYF.

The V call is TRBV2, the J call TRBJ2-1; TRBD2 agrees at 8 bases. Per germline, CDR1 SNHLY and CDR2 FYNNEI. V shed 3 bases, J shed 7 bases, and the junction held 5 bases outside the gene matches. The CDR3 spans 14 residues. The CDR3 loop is CASSERGAWNEQFF. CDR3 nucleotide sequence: TGTGCCAGCAGTGAGCGGGGGGCTTGGAATGAGCAGTTCTTC.

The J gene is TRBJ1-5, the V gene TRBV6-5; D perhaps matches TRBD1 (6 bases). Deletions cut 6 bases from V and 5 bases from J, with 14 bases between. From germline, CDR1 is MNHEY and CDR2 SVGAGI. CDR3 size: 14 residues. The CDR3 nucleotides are TGTGCCAGCAGGGAGGGGGTAAACCATCAGCCCCAGCATTTT. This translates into CASREGVNHQPQHF.

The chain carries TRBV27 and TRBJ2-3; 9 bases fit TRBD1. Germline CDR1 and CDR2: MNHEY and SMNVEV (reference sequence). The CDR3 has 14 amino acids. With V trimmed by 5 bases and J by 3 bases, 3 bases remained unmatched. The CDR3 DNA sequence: TGTGCCAGCAGTCTCGGACAGGGGACAGATACGCAGTATTTT. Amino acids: CASSLGQGTDTQYF.

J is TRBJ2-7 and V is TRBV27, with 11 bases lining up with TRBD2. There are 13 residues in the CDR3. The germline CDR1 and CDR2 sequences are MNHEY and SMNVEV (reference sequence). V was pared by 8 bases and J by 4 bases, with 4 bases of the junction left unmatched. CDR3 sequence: CASRLAGLYEQYF. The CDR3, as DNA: TGTGCCAGCCGACTAGCGGGGCTTTACGAGCAGTACTTC.

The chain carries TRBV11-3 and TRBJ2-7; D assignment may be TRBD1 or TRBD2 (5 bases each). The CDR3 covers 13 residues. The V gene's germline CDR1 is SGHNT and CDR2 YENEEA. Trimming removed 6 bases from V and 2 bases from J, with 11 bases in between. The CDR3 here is CASSLQGPYEQYF. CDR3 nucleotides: TGTGCCAGCAGTCTGCAGGGACCCTACGAGCAGTACTTC.

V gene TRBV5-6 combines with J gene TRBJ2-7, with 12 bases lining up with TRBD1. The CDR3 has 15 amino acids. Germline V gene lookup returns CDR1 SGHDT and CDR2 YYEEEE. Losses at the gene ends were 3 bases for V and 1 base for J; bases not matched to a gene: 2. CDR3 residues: CASSWDRGQSYEQYF. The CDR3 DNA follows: TGTGCCAGCAGCTGGGACAGGGGGCAATCCTACGAGCAGTACTTC.

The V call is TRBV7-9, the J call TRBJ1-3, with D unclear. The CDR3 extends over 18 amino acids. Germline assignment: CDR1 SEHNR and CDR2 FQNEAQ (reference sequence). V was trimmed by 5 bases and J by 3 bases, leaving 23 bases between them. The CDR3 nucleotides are TGTGCCAGCAGCCCTAGCCTCCCGGCCCCTGGGGATGGAAACACCATATATTTT. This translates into CASSPSLPAPGDGNTIYF.

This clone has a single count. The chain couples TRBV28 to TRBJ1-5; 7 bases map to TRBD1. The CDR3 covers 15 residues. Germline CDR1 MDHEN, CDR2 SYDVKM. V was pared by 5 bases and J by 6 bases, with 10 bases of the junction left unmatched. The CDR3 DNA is TGTGCCAGCAGTCCTAGGAAGGGGGCTTCTCAGCCCCAGCATTTT. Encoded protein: CASSPRKGASQPQHF.

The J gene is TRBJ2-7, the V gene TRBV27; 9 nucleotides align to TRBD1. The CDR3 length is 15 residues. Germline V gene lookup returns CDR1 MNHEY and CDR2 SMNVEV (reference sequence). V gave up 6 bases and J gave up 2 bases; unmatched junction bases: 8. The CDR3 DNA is TGTGCCAGCAGCTGGGGACAGGGTTTCGCCTACGAGCAGTACTTC. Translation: CASSWGQGFAYEQYF.

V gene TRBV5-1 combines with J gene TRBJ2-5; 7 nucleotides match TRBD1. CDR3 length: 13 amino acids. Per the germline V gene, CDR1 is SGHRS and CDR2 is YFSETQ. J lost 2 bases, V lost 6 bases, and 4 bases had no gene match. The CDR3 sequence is CASKGARQETQYF. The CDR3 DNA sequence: TGCGCCAGCAAGGGGGCGCGTCAAGAGACCCAGTACTTC.

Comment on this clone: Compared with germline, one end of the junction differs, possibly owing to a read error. This CDR3 reads CASSPGLAASYEQYF. For the CDR3, the DNA is TGTGCTAGCAGCCCGGGACTAGCGGCCTCCTACGAGCAGTACTTC. The genes are TRBV7-7 and TRBJ2-7; 11 nucleotides match TRBD2. The CDR3 loop spans 15 amino acids. The germline V gene has CDR1 SSHAT and CDR2 FNYEAQ (reference sequence).

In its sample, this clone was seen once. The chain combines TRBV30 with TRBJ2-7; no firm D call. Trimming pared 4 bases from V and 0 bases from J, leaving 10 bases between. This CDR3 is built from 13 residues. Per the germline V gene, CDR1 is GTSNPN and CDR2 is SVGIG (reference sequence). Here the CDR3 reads CAWNPDLSYEQYF. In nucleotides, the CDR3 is TGTGCCTGGAACCCCGACCTCTCCTACGAGCAGTACTTC.

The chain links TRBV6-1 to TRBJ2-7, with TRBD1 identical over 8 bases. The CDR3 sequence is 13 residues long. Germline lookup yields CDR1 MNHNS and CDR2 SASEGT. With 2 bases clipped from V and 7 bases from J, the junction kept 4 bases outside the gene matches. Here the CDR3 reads CASSELGTGEQYF. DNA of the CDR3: TGTGCCAGCAGTGAATTAGGGACAGGTGAGCAGTACTTC.

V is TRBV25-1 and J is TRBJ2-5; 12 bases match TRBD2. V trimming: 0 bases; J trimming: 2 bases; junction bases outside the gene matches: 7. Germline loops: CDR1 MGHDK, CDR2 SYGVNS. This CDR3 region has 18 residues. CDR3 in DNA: TGTGCCAGCAGTGAATATAAATTGACTAGCGGGGGACAAGAGACCCAGTACTTC. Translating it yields CASSEYKLTSGGQETQYF.

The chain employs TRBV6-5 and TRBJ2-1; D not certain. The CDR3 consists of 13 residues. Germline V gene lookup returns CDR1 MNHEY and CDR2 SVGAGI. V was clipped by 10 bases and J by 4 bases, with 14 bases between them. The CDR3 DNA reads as TGTGCCACCGCTATGGGCCCTTACAATGAGCAGTTCTTC. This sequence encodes CATAMGPYNEQFF.

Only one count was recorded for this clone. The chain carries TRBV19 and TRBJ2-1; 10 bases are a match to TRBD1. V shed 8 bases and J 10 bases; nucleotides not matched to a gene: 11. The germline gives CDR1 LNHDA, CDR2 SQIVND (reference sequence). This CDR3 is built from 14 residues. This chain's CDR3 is CASETGTGAYEQFF. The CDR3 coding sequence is TGTGCCAGTGAAACCGGGACAGGGGCTTACGAGCAGTTCTTC.